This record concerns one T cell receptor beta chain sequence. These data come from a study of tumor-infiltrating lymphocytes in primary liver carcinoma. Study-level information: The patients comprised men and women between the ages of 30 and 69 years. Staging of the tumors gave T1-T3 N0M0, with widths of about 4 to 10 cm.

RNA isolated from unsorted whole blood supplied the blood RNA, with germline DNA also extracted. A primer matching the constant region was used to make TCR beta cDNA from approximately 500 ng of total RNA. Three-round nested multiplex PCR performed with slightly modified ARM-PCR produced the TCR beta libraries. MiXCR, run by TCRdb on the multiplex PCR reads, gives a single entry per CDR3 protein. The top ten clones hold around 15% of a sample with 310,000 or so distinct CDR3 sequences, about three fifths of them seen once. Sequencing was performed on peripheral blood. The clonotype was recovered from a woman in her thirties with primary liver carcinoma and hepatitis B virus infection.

CDR3 in DNA: TGTGCCAGCAGTTTAAACACATGGGGCGCGAGGAACACCATATATTTT. Protein product: CASSLNTWGARNTIYF. V gene TRBV12-3 or TRBV12-4 combines with J gene TRBJ1-3, with TRBD1 as a possible D gene (5 bases). V gave up 2 bases and J gave up 7 bases, with 18 bases separating them. This CDR3 contains 16 residues.